This TCR beta chain was recorded in a study of blood T cells in healthy people across ages. V lost 4 bases and J lost 1, with 11 bases in between. CDR1 and CDR2 from the germline V gene are MNHEY and SVGAGI. The CDR3 sequence is 15 residues long. This clonotype was counted a few times. Its antigen is as yet unknown. Regarding the study as a whole: More naive CD4+ cells and higher diversity were found in long-lived than in aged donors. Nothing was known about donor CMV status, and this possibly confounded expanded clonotype changes.

With a J-beta primer mix and a sample-barcoded 5' primer, a second PCR ran about 6 to 11 cycles. Carrying 12 random nucleotides, a template-switch adaptor labeled each individual cDNA molecule. TCRdb recomputed calls from the 5' RACE reads with MiXCR, one row per CDR3 protein. The data show about 1,600,000 distinct CDR3 sequences, 40% to 50% seen once. The chain uses TRBV6-5 and TRBJ1-5; no definite D call. Material: blood. The sequence derives from a woman younger than 30 in good health. Here the CDR3 reads CASSSSSGSNQPQHF. CDR3 in DNA: TGTGCCAGCAGTTCTTCCTCGGGGAGCAATCAGCCCCAGCATTTT.